This entry concerns a single T cell receptor beta chain. CDR1 SGHTA and CDR2 FQGNSA come from the germline V gene. After removal of 8 bases from V and 4 bases from J, the junction contained 7 bases not matched to a gene. The CDR3 loop spans 15 amino acids. This sample is part of a study of T-cell reconstitution after alpha-beta-depleted transplantation in children. Unique molecular identifiers featured in how the TCRbeta library was prepared. TCRdb reanalysed the PCR reads using MiXCR and keeps one entry per CDR3 protein. The data contain around 210,000 distinct CDR3 sequences, approximately 7% of them singletons.

The sample consisted of PBMCs, taken before TCRalphabeta/CD19-depleted stem cell transplant. The receptor was derived from a boy between 2 and 10 years old with acute lymphoblastic leukemia, due to receive a stem cell transplant. This sequence joins TRBV7-2 and TRBJ2-5; 13 bases line up with TRBD2. For the CDR3, the DNA is TGTGCCAGCCGCCTCGGACTAGCGGGAGTAGAGACCCAGTACTTC. It is translated as CASRLGLAGVETQYF. Full variable domain (rest looked up from reference TRBV7-2 and TRBJ2-5): GAGVSQSPSNKVTEKGKDVELRCDPISGHTALYWYRQSLGQGLEFLIYFQGNSAPDKSGLPSDRFSAERTGGSVSTLTIQRTQQEDSAVYLCASRLGLAGVETQYFGPGTRLLVL.